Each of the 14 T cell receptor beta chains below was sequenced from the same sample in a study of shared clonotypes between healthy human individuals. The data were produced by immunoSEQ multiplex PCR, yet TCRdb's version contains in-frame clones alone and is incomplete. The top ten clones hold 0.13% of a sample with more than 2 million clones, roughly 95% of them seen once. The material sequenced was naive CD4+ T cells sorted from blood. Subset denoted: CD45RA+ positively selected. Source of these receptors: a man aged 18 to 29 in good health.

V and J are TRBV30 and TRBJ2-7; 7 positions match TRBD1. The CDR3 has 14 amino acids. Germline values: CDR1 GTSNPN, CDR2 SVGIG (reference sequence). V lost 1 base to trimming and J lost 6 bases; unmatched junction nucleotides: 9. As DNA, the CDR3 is TGTGCCTGGAGTGAGACAGGGCTTTATCGCGAGCAGTACTTC. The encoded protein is CAWSETGLYREQYF.

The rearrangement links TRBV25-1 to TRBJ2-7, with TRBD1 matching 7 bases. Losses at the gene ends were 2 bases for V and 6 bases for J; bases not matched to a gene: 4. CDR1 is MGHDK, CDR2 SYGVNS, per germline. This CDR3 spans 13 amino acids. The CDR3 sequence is CASSERGQPEQYF. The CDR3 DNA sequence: TGTGCCAGCAGTGAACGGGGACAGCCCGAGCAGTACTTC.

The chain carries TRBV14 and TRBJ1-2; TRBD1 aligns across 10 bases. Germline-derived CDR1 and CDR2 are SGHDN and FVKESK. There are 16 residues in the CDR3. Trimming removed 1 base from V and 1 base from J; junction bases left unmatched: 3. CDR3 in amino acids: CASSQGTGGLNYGYTF. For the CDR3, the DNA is TGTGCCAGCAGCCAAGGGACAGGGGGACTTAACTATGGCTACACCTTC.

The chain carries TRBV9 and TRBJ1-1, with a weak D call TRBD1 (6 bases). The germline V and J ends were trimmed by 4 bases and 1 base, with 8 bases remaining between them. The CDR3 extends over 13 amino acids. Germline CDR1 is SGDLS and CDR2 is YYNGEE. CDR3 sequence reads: CASSKTGNTEAFF. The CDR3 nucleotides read TGTGCCAGCAGCAAGACAGGGAACACTGAAGCTTTCTTT.

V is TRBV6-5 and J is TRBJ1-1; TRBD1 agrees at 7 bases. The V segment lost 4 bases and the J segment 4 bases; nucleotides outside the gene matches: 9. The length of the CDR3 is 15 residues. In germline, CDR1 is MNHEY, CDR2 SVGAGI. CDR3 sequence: CASSSGGRGVTEAFF. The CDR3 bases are TGTGCCAGCAGTTCAGGGGGTCGAGGTGTCACTGAAGCTTTCTTT.

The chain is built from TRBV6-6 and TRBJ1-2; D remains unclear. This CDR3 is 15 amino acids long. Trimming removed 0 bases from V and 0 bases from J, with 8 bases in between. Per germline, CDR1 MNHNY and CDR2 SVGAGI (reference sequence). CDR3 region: CASSYSAVSNYGYTF. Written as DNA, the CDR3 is TGTGCCAGCAGTTACTCGGCAGTCTCTAACTATGGCTACACCTTC.

CDR3 amino acids: CASTPRERDYEQYF. CDR3 sequence (DNA): TGTGCCAGCACTCCCCGGGAGCGGGACTACGAGCAGTACTTC. The V and J genes are TRBV9 and TRBJ2-7; TRBD2 matches at 7 bases. V gave up 6 bases and J gave up 3 bases; unmatched junction bases: 9. The CDR3 contains 14 residues. Germline V gives CDR1 SGDLS, CDR2 YYNGEE.

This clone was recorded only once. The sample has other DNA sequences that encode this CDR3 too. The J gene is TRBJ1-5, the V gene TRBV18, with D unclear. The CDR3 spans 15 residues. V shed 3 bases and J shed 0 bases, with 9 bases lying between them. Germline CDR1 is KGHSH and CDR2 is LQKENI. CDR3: CASSPGGNSNQPQHF. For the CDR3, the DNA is TGTGCCAGCTCACCTGGAGGTAATAGCAATCAGCCCCAGCATTTT.

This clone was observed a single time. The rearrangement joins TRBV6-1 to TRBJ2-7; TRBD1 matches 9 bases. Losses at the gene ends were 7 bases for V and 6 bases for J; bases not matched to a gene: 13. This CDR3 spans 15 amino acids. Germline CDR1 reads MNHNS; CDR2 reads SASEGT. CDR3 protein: CASTTRGTGLGEQYF. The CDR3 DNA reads TGTGCCAGCACCACGCGGGGGACAGGGCTGGGCGAGCAGTACTTC.

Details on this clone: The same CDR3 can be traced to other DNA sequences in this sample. CDR3 in amino acids: CASSPGTVSSYEQYF. Written as DNA, the CDR3 is TGTGCCAGCAGTCCCGGGACCGTGAGCTCCTACGAGCAGTACTTC. This chain uses TRBV6-5 with TRBJ2-7, with D perhaps matching TRBD1 or TRBD2 (5 bases each). V shed 5 bases and J shed 0 bases, with 14 bases lying between them. Germline V lookup: CDR1 MNHEY, CDR2 SVGAGI. CDR3 length equals 15 residues.

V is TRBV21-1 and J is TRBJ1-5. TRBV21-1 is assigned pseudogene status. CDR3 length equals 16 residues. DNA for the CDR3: TGTGCCAGCAGCAAAGCCCGGGGAGGGAGCAATCAGCCCCAGCATTTT. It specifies CASSKARGGSNQPQHF.

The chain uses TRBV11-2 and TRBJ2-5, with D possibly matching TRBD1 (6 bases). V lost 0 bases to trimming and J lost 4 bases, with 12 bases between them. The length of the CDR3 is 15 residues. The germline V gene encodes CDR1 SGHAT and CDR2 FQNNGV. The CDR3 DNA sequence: TGTGCCAGCAGCTTAGACCCCTCAGGGGCAGAGACCCAGTACTTC. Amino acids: CASSLDPSGAETQYF.

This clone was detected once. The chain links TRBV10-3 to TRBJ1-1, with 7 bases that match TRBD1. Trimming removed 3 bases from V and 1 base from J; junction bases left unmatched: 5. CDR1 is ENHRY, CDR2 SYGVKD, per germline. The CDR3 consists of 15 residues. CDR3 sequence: CAISDSDRPNTEAFF. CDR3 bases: TGTGCCATCAGTGACTCGGACAGGCCGAACACTGAAGCTTTCTTT.

CDR3 region: CASSEDMGRGGYTF. The DNA of the CDR3 is TGTGCCAGCAGTGAAGATATGGGAAGGGGTGGCTACACCTTC. The chain carries TRBV6-1 and TRBJ1-2, with a weak D call TRBD1 (5 bases). From germline, CDR1 is MNHNS and CDR2 SASEGT. The V and J ends lost 1 base and 7 bases respectively, with 13 bases between them. The CDR3 length is 14 residues.